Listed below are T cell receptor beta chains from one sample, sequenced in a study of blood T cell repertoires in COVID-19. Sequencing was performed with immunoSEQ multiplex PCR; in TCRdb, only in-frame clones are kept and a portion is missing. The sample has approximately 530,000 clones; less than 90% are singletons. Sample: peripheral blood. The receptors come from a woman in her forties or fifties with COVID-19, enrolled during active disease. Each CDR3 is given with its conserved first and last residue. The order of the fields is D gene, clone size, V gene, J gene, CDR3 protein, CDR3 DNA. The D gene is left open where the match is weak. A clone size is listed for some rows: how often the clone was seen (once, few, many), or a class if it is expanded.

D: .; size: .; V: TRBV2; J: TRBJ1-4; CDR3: CASRTTGGDEKLFF; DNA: TGTGCCAGCAGGACAACCGGAGGAGATGAAAAACTGTTTTTT
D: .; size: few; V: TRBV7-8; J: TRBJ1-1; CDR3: CASSLNRAGGTEAFF; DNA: TGTGCCAGCAGTCTTAACAGGGCGGGAGGCACTGAAGCTTTCTTT
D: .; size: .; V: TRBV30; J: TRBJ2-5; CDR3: CAWSDIGETQYF; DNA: TGTGCCTGGAGTGATATCGGGGAGACCCAGTACTTC
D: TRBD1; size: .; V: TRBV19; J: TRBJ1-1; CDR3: CASSIVPGQGGNTEAFF; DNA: TGTGCCAGTAGTATAGTACCCGGACAGGGAGGTAACACTGAAGCTTTCTTT
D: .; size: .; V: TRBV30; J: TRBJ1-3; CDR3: CAWRWTAAGNTIYF; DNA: TGTGCCTGGAGATGGACAGCGGCGGGAAACACCATATATTTT
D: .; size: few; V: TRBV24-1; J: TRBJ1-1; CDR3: CATSSSASNTEAFF; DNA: TGTGCCACCAGTTCATCAGCGTCGAACACTGAAGCTTTCTTT
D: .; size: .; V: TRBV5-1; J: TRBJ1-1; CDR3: CASSSQGEGTEAFF; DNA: TGCGCCAGCAGCTCACAGGGAGAGGGCACTGAAGCTTTCTTT
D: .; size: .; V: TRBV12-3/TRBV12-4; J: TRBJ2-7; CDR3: CASSLGGPYEQYF; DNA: TGTGCCAGCAGTTTAGGAGGGCCTTACGAGCAGTACTTC
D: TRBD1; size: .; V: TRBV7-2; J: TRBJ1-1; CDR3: CASSLNRGRAFF; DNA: TGTGCCAGCAGCCTTAACAGGGGGCGAGCTTTCTTT
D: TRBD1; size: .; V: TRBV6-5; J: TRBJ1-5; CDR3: CASGQGWQPQHF; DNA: TGTGCCAGCGGACAGGGGTGGCAGCCCCAGCATTTT
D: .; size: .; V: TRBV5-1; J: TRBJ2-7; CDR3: CASSRNSYEQYF; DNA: TGCGCCAGCAGCCGGAACAGCTACGAGCAGTACTTC
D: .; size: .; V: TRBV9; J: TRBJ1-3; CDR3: CASSVGNREYGNTIYF; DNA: TGTGCCAGCAGCGTAGGAAACAGGGAGTACGGAAACACCATATATTTT